The rows below give T cell receptor beta chains drawn from one sample of a study of metastatic and nonmetastatic thyroid tumors. TCRdb re-processed the PCR reads through MiXCR. Of tens of thousands of clones listed, less than 20% are singletons. Sequenced input: blood. These receptor sequences come from a female donor with papillary thyroid cancer or a benign thyroid nodule (not recorded which). Some clones in this sample may be carry-over from other donors' samples. Both conserved end residues are part of each CDR3. The order of the fields is D gene, V gene, J gene, clone size, CDR3 protein, CDR3 DNA. A D gene is named only where the DNA matches it firmly. Some rows have no size entry. The others give once, few or many, or a class for an expanded clone.

-,TRBV2,TRBJ2-5,-,CASIAGLPWIQETQYF,TGTGCCAGCATCGCGGGACTCCCCTGGATACAAGAGACCCAGTACTTC
TRBD1,TRBV28,TRBJ1-2,-,CASQGAVYGYTF,TGTGCCAGTCAGGGGGCAGTTTATGGCTACACCTTC
-,TRBV28,TRBJ1-2,few,CASQRYYYGYTF,TGTGCCAGCCAGAGGTACTACTATGGCTACACCTTC
TRBD2,TRBV28,TRBJ2-1,few,CASSLAAGGLYNEQFF,TGTGCCAGCAGTTTAGCAGCGGGAGGTTTGTACAATGAGCAGTTCTTC
TRBD2,TRBV29-1,TRBJ2-3,many,CSAGRAGGGTDTQYF,TGCAGCGCCGGCCGAGCGGGAGGAGGCACAGATACGCAGTATTTT
-,TRBV6-1,TRBJ2-7,few,CASRPRNRGLSYEQYF,TGTGCCAGCAGACCGAGGAATAGGGGCCTTTCCTACGAGCAGTACTTC
-,TRBV4-1,TRBJ2-5,many,CASSQVTGYQETQYF,TGCGCCAGCAGCCAAGTTACTGGCTACCAAGAGACCCAGTACTTC
TRBD2,TRBV5-4,TRBJ2-7,many,CASSVYLAGGPREQYF,TGTGCCAGCAGCGTCTATCTAGCGGGAGGGCCGAGGGAGCAGTACTTC
-,TRBV10-1,TRBJ1-2,many,CASTEGGRGRNYGYTF,TGCGCCAGCACCGAGGGGGGCAGGGGAAGAAACTATGGCTACACCTTC
-,TRBV28,TRBJ1-6,few,CASSFGGSPLHF,TGTGCCAGCAGTTTCGGTGGGTCACCCCTCCACTTT
TRBD2,TRBV4-2,TRBJ2-1,many,CASSPGTSGRGQYEQFF,TGTGCCAGCAGCCCTGGGACTAGCGGGAGGGGCCAATATGAGCAGTTCTTC
-,TRBV6-1,TRBJ1-1,few,CASSQAAGTGEAFF,TGTGCCAGCAGCCAGGCCGCAGGGACCGGAGAAGCTTTCTTT
-,TRBV28,TRBJ2-7,many,CASSPGTGAYEQYF,TGTGCCAGCAGTCCCGGGACGGGTGCTTACGAGCAGTACTTC
-,TRBV7-3,TRBJ2-1,many,CASSTHPTDNEQFF,TGTGCCAGCAGCACCCACCCAACAGACAATGAGCAGTTCTTC
-,TRBV12-3/TRBV12-4,TRBJ2-1,medium-sized,CASRSLASEQFF,TGTGCCAGCAGATCCCTAGCGAGTGAGCAGTTCTTC
-,TRBV4-1,TRBJ2-3,-,CASSQASETDTQYF,TGCGCCAGCAGCCAGGCTAGCGAGACAGATACGCAGTATTTT
-,TRBV6-2/TRBV6-3,TRBJ1-2,-,CASSYTWQGSQGYTF,TGTGCCAGCAGTTACACATGGCAGGGGAGTCAAGGCTACACCTTC
-,TRBV30,TRBJ1-2,-,CTWSWGEDGYTF,TGCACCTGGAGCTGGGGGGAGGATGGCTACACCTTC
-,TRBV19,TRBJ1-2,many,CASRDGRVGYTF,TGTGCCAGTAGGGACGGCAGGGTTGGCTACACCTTC
-,TRBV14,TRBJ2-3,many,CASSQGRWRADTQYF,TGTGCCAGCAGCCAAGGGCGGTGGAGGGCCGATACGCAGTATTTT
-,TRBV4-1,TRBJ1-1,-,CASSSLAAGFTEAFF,TGCGCCAGCAGCTCCCTCGCAGCAGGTTTCACTGAAGCTTTCTTT
-,TRBV19,TRBJ1-2,many,CASNGGWGYTF,TGTGCCAGTAACGGGGGTTGGGGCTACACCTTC
-,TRBV6-2/TRBV6-3,TRBJ2-1,few,CASSLALGDEQFF,TGTGCCAGCAGTCTCGCGCTAGGGGATGAGCAGTTCTTC
-,TRBV4-2,TRBJ1-1,once,CASSQDRGRNTEAFF,TGTGCCAGCAGCCAAGATCGGGGGAGGAACACTGAAGCTTTCTTT
-,TRBV4-1,TRBJ2-1,many,CASRIEGDDEQFF,TGCGCCAGCAGAATAGAGGGGGACGATGAGCAGTTCTTC
-,TRBV5-5,TRBJ1-2,many,CASSLEWIGGYTF,TGTGCCAGCAGCTTGGAATGGATTGGTGGCTACACCTTC
-,TRBV5-4,TRBJ1-1,-,CASTLGDTEAFF,TGTGCCAGCACCCTAGGGGACACTGAAGCTTTCTTT
TRBD1,TRBV27,TRBJ2-7,medium-sized,CASSYGTGGAEQYF,TGTGCCAGCAGTTACGGGACAGGGGGCGCAGAGCAGTACTTC
TRBD1,TRBV29-1,TRBJ1-2,many,CSVEGTVYGYTF,TGCAGCGTGGAAGGGACAGTCTATGGCTACACCTTC
-,TRBV29-1,TRBJ1-1,many,CSVEVAGAFF,TGCAGCGTTGAAGTAGCAGGGGCTTTCTTT
-,TRBV11-2,TRBJ2-7,-,CASREQGAVSYEQYF,TGTGCCAGCAGGGAACAGGGTGCCGTCTCCTACGAGCAGTACTTC
-,TRBV28,TRBJ1-6,many,CASRPGGGHNSPLHF,TGTGCCAGCAGGCCTGGGGGGGGTCATAATTCACCCCTCCACTTT
-,TRBV11-2,TRBJ2-7,-,CASSQPGGSYEQYF,TGTGCCAGCAGCCAACCTGGGGGGTCCTACGAGCAGTACTTC
TRBD1,TRBV11-2,TRBJ2-1,many,CASSFDRGQENEQFF,TGTGCCAGCAGCTTTGACAGGGGGCAGGAGAATGAGCAGTTCTTC
TRBD1,TRBV6-5,TRBJ1-1,-,CASSYSMGTGTGVTEAFF,TGTGCCAGCAGTTACTCTATGGGGACCGGGACAGGGGTCACTGAAGCTTTCTTT
-,TRBV19,TRBJ1-5,few,CASSICGDGNQPQHF,TGTGCTAGTAGTATATGCGGGGATGGCAATCAGCCCCAGCATTTT
TRBD2,TRBV4-1,TRBJ2-7,many,CASSQVQAGYYEQYF,TGCGCCAGCAGCCAAGTTCAAGCGGGGTACTACGAGCAGTACTTC
TRBD2,TRBV27,TRBJ2-1,-,CASSLGLGGSNEQFF,TGTGCCAGCAGTTTGGGACTAGGTGGGAGCAATGAGCAGTTCTTC
TRBD1,TRBV2,TRBJ1-1,many,CASSDVPGQGGTEAFF,TGTGCCAGCAGTGACGTCCCGGGACAGGGGGGGACTGAAGCTTTCTTT
TRBD1,TRBV19,TRBJ1-1,many,CASKPWTGTLTEAFF,TGTGCCAGTAAACCTTGGACAGGTACACTGACTGAAGCTTTCTTT
TRBD1,TRBV28,TRBJ1-3,-,CASSPGTGSGNTINF,TGTGCCAGCAGTCCCGGGACAGGTTCTGGAAACACGATAAATTTT